One and the same sample provided the 27 T cell receptor beta chains below, sequenced in a study of T cell responses to AZD1222 COVID-19 vaccine. The data were produced by immunoSEQ multiplex PCR, yet TCRdb's version contains in-frame clones alone and is incomplete. The sample records under 150,000 clones, just under 95% being singletons. Material: peripheral blood, obtained 28 days after the second AZD1222 dose. The source of these receptors is an adult who received the AZD1222 COVID-19 vaccine.

The V call is TRBV4-3, the J call TRBJ2-3; no definite D call. This CDR3 is 15 amino acids long. The germline CDR1 and CDR2 sequences are LGHNA and YSLEER. V lost 0 bases and J 0 bases, leaving 7 bases between the germline ends. This CDR3 is CASSQDWQSTDTQYF. For the CDR3, the DNA is TGCGCCAGCAGCCAAGATTGGCAGAGCACAGATACGCAGTATTTT.

This chain links TRBV5-5 with TRBJ1-1; no reliable D call. V lost 2 bases to trimming and J lost 1 base, with 12 bases between them. In germline, CDR1 is SGHKS, CDR2 YYEKEE (reference sequence). The CDR3 has 15 amino acids. CDR3 loop: CASSLFLQANTEAFF. The DNA of the CDR3 is TGTGCCAGCAGCTTATTTCTGCAGGCGAACACTGAAGCTTTCTTT.

The chain has TRBV4-3 and TRBJ1-5, with a possible D match to TRBD1 (6 bases). Deletions cut 0 bases from V and 5 bases from J, with 11 bases between. CDR3 length equals 15 residues. Germline V gene data show CDR1 as LGHNA and CDR2 as YSLEER. The CDR3 sequence: CASSQDGGRYQPQHF. The CDR3 bases are TGCGCCAGCAGCCAAGATGGGGGGCGGTATCAGCCCCAGCATTTT.

The J gene is TRBJ1-5, the V gene TRBV7-2; D is uncertain. CDR3 length: 14 residues. The ends were cut back, 1 base at V and 3 bases at J, with 7 bases in the middle. Per germline, CDR1 SGHTA and CDR2 FQGNSA. The CDR3 sequence: CASSLGRDNQPQHF. The CDR3 coding sequence is TGTGCCAGCAGCTTAGGCAGAGACAATCAGCCCCAGCATTTT.

V gene TRBV9 combines with J gene TRBJ2-1, with D unclear. CDR1 and CDR2 (germline): SGDLS, YYNGEE. Trimming cost V 0 bases and J 1 base, with 8 bases left between them. CDR3 length: 15 amino acids. The DNA for the CDR3 is TGTGCCAGCAGCGTAGAGCAGGAGTCCTACAATGAGCAGTTCTTC. Its protein product is CASSVEQESYNEQFF. The full variable domain, rest sourced from reference TRBV9 and TRBJ2-1, is DSGVTQTPKHLITATGQRVTLRCSPRSGDLSVYWYQQSLDQGLQFLIQYYNGEERAKGNILERFSAQQFPDLHSELNLSSLELGDSALYFCASSVEQESYNEQFFGPGTRLTVL.

J is TRBJ2-2 and V is TRBV5-1, with D possibly being TRBD1 or TRBD2 (5 bases each). Trimming shortened V by 4 bases and J by 7 bases, and 14 bases separated the two germline ends. The CDR3 is made up of 14 amino acids. Germline CDR1 is SGHRS and CDR2 is YFSETQ. The CDR3 sequence: CASSVGPSGGELFF. In nucleotides, the CDR3 is TGCGCCAGCAGCGTGGGACCCAGCGGCGGGGAGCTGTTTTTT.

The gene calls are TRBV29-1 and TRBJ1-1; possible D gene TRBD1, 5 bases. The V gene's germline CDR1 is SQVTM and CDR2 ANQGSEA. Trimming took off 4 bases at V and 2 bases at J, with 17 bases between the two ends. CDR3 size: 15 residues. The CDR3 is CSVAGHLPTNTEAFF. CDR3 in DNA: TGCAGCGTTGCTGGACACCTCCCAACTAACACTGAAGCTTTCTTT. The whole variable domain, remainder taken from reference TRBV29-1 and TRBJ1-1, is SAVISQKPSRDICQRGTSLTIQCQVDSQVTMMFWYRQQPGQSLTLIATANQGSEATYESGFVIDKFPISRPNLTFSTLTVSNMSPEDSSIYLCSVAGHLPTNTEAFFGQGTRLTVV.

This chain uses TRBV18 with TRBJ2-7, with unresolved D. The CDR3 has 12 amino acids. V lost 0 bases and J lost 2, with 2 bases in between. Germline V gene lookup returns CDR1 KGHSH and CDR2 LQKENI. DNA of the CDR3: TGTGCCAGCTCACCACCCACCTACGAGCAGTACTTC. It codes for CASSPPTYEQYF. Supplemented by reference TRBV18 and TRBJ2-7, the full variable domain reads NAGVMQNPRHLVRRRGQEARLRCSPMKGHSHVYWYRQLPEEGLKFMVYLQKENIIDESGMPKERFSAEFPKEGPSILRIQQVVRGDSAAYFCASSPPTYEQYFGPGTRLTVT.

The genes are TRBV7-9 and TRBJ2-7; possible D gene TRBD2, 5 bases. With 5 bases removed from V and 4 bases from J, the gap between germline ends came to 12 bases. Germline CDR1 is SEHNR and CDR2 is FQNEAQ (reference sequence). CDR3 length: 13 amino acids. DNA of the CDR3: TGTGCCAGCAGCATCAGCTCGGGGTACGAGCAGTACTTC. Its protein product is CASSISSGYEQYF.

J is TRBJ1-1 and V is TRBV6-6, with TRBD1 matching over 8 bases. The CDR3 runs to 16 residues. With V trimmed by 6 bases and J by 4 bases, 13 bases remained unmatched. CDR1 is MNHNY and CDR2 is SVGAGI in the germline V gene (reference sequence). The CDR3 is CASSIGQGRGSTEAFF. The CDR3 DNA is TGTGCCAGCAGCATTGGACAGGGAAGGGGCAGCACTGAAGCTTTCTTT.

V gene TRBV5-1 combines with J gene TRBJ2-2, with TRBD2 matching 8 bases. The CDR3 is 18 amino acids. J was trimmed by 0 bases and V by 1 base; bases with no gene match: 8. Germline V gives CDR1 SGHRS, CDR2 YFSETQ. The CDR3 DNA is TGCGCCAGCAGCTTGTCAGCGAGCGGGGGTGCGAACACCGGGGAGCTGTTTTTT. Its translation is CASSLSASGGANTGELFF.

The rearrangement joins TRBV7-8 to TRBJ1-5, with 8 bases fitting TRBD1. CDR1 and CDR2 (germline): SGHVS, FQNEAQ. Unmatched junction bases numbered 6, after V lost 4 bases and J lost 1 base. The CDR3 extends over 16 amino acids. CDR3 nucleotide sequence: TGTGCCAGCAGCTCGGACAGGGTCGGGAGCAATCAGCCCCAGCATTTT. This encodes CASSSDRVGSNQPQHF.

The sample holds one count of this clone. The chain has TRBV5-3 and TRBJ1-3; 9 bases are shared with TRBD1. TRBV5-3 is an ORF, and what it does is uncertain. The ends lost 1 base at V and 4 bases at J; junction bases unmatched: 18. The CDR3 covers 20 residues. CDR3 DNA sequence: TGTGCCAGAAGCTTGCCCACAGCCGTACCACAGGGGGCCGGAGGAAACACCATATATTTT. It encodes CARSLPTAVPQGAGGNTIYF.

The chain joins TRBV7-3 to TRBJ1-3; weak D call: TRBD1 (5 bases). The CDR3 contains 16 residues. V lost 5 bases to trimming and J lost 3 bases, with 17 bases between them. Per the germline V gene, CDR1 is SGHTA and CDR2 is FQGTGA. The DNA for the CDR3 is TGTGCCAGCAGCGAGGGAATCGGGGGTAGTGGAAACACCATATATTTT. It specifies CASSEGIGGSGNTIYF. Combining the CDR3 with reference TRBV7-3 and TRBJ1-3 gives the whole variable domain GAGVSQTPSNKVTEKGKYVELRCDPISGHTALYWYRQSLGQGPEFLIYFQGTGAADDSGLPNDRFFAVRPEGSVSTLKIQRTERGDSAVYLCASSEGIGGSGNTIYFGEGSWLTVV.

CDR3: CASSLSTGSTYEQYF. CDR3 bases: TGTGCCAGCAGCTTATCCACAGGGAGTACCTACGAGCAGTACTTC. The chain carries TRBV11-1 and TRBJ2-7, with D tentatively TRBD1 (6 bases). Germline V gene sequence: CDR1 SGHAT, CDR2 FQDESV (reference sequence). The CDR3 runs to 15 residues. V dropped 2 bases and J dropped 2 bases, with 13 bases sitting between them.

With regard to this clone: The junction differs from germline at one of its ends, possibly a read error. The rearrangement links TRBV6-1 to TRBJ2-7; possible D gene TRBD1, 5 bases. CDR3 length: 11 residues. Germline lookup yields CDR1 MNHNS and CDR2 SASEGT. In DNA, the CDR3 is TGTGCCAGCAGTGAAGCGGCAGGGCCTCTTTTC. This sequence encodes CASSEAAGPLF.

The V call is TRBV7-7, the J call TRBJ1-5, with a possible D match to TRBD1 (6 bases). CDR1 is SSHAT, CDR2 FNYEAQ, per germline (reference sequence). CDR3 length: 17 amino acids. Trimming removed 1 base from V and 3 bases from J, with 16 bases in between. Written as DNA, the CDR3 is TGTGCCAGCAGCTTAGGTGGGGCAGGGGTGGACAATCAGCCCCAGCATTTT. Translating it yields CASSLGGAGVDNQPQHF.

The chain employs TRBV6-6 and TRBJ1-2; D is ambiguous. Germline V gene lookup returns CDR1 MNHNY and CDR2 SVGAGI (reference sequence). CDR3 length: 13 amino acids. Trimming removed 7 bases from V and 8 bases from J, with 17 bases in between. Written as DNA, the CDR3 is TGTGCCAGCACCCACGAGGCAGCTAAAGGCTACACCTTC. Amino acid sequence: CASTHEAAKGYTF.

The CDR3 protein is CASSQVWQNHEKLFF. The CDR3 nucleotides are TGTGCCAGCAGCCAAGTTTGGCAGAACCATGAAAAACTGTTTTTT. V usage is TRBV4-2 and J usage is TRBJ1-4; D gene unclear. The V end lost 1 base, the J end lost 6 bases, and 12 bases lay between the germline ends. CDR3 size: 15 residues. Germline V lookup: CDR1 LGHNA, CDR2 YNFKEQ.

The rearrangement joins TRBV19 to TRBJ1-4; TRBD1 agrees at 10 bases. The length of the CDR3 is 15 residues. From germline, CDR1 is LNHDA and CDR2 SQIVND (reference sequence). V lost 4 bases to trimming and J lost 8 bases; unmatched junction nucleotides: 7. The CDR3 loop is CASSNPGTGDEKLFF. In nucleotides, the CDR3 is TGTGCCAGTAGTAACCCCGGGACAGGGGACGAAAAACTGTTTTTT.

This chain joins TRBV6-6 and TRBJ1-1; D possibly corresponds to TRBD1 (6 bases). There are 13 residues in the CDR3. Germline V gives CDR1 MNHNY, CDR2 SVGAGI (reference sequence). Trimming pared 7 bases from V and 1 base from J, leaving 10 bases between. CDR3 loop: CASKTQGNTEAFF. DNA of the CDR3: TGTGCCAGCAAGACACAGGGGAACACTGAAGCTTTCTTT.

This clone has only one observation. The chain carries TRBV27 and TRBJ1-1, with 8 bases identical to TRBD1. The CDR3 contains 14 residues. Trimming removed 8 bases from V and 8 bases from J; junction bases left unmatched: 13. Looked up from germline, CDR1 is MNHEY and CDR2 is SMNVEV (reference sequence). The CDR3 reads CASCRLGTGQEAFF. The CDR3 region has the DNA TGTGCCAGCTGTCGACTCGGGACAGGTCAAGAAGCTTTCTTT.

CDR3 region: CASSLSGYFDQPQHF. The CDR3 region has the DNA TGTGCCAGCAGCTTATCAGGGTACTTCGATCAGCCCCAGCATTTT. The gene calls are TRBV7-8 and TRBJ1-5; tentative D call: TRBD1 (5 bases). This CDR3 region has 15 residues. The germline V gene has CDR1 SGHVS and CDR2 FQNEAQ. The V and J ends lost 2 bases and 5 bases respectively, with 13 bases between them.

The chain couples TRBV5-4 to TRBJ1-1; 8 bases map to TRBD1. V lost 4 bases and J lost 5; bases outside the gene matches: 7. This CDR3 comprises 14 residues. Germline CDR1 and CDR2: SGHNT and YYREEE (reference sequence). CDR3 nucleotide sequence: TGTGCCAGCAGCAGACCGACAGGGGAGACTGAAGCTTTCTTT. Protein: CASSRPTGETEAFF.

The gene calls are TRBV18 and TRBJ2-5; D might be TRBD2 (5 bases). The germline V gene encodes CDR1 KGHSH and CDR2 LQKENI. The length of the CDR3 is 13 residues. The V and J ends lost 2 bases and 3 bases respectively, with 7 bases between them. The CDR3 loop is CASSPNGKETQYF. CDR3 coding DNA: TGTGCCAGCTCACCAAACGGGAAAGAGACCCAGTACTTC.

J is TRBJ1-2 and V is TRBV12-3 or TRBV12-4; 7 bases line up with TRBD1. The CDR3 is 13 amino acids. The junction had 3 bases not matched to a gene; V was cut back by 6 bases and J by 2 bases. Here the CDR3 DNA reads TGTGCCAGCAGCTTACAGGGGAACTATGGCTACACCTTC. It specifies CASSLQGNYGYTF.

This chain links TRBV28 with TRBJ1-2, with 8 bases lining up with TRBD1. CDR1 is MDHEN, CDR2 SYDVKM, per germline. Germline trimming cut 2 bases from V and 6 bases from J; bases unmatched to any gene: 8. The CDR3 contains 15 residues. This CDR3 is CASSLVWDRRDGYTF. Here the CDR3 DNA reads TGTGCCAGCAGTTTAGTTTGGGACAGGCGGGATGGCTACACCTTC.